The clone carrying this T cell receptor beta chain was observed at least ten times. Its cognate antigen is unknown. TCRbeta libraries were built with three rounds of nested PCR, modified from ARM-PCR. TCRdb re-derived calls from the multiplex PCR reads in MiXCR, one entry per CDR3 protein. The sample lists more than 95,000 distinct CDR3 sequences, 66% seen once, with 10% to 15% in the top ten. CDR1 is SGHDT and CDR2 is YYEEEE in the germline V gene. CDR3 length equals 17 residues. V dropped 2 bases and J dropped 4; count of bases not matched to a gene: 8. This record belongs to a study of tumor and adjacent non-tumor tissue in lung cancer. Study information: There were fewer than 15 adenocarcinoma, a couple of squamous cell carcinoma and 1 small cell lung cancer cases.

Findings of the study overall: Patients with more diverse tumor TCRs had worse survival.

RNA was extracted from bulk tissue without any cell sorting. Sequencing was performed on lung tumor tissue. The chain links TRBV5-6 to TRBJ2-3; 12 bases line up with TRBD2. The TCR was taken from a man between 25 and 39 years old with non-small cell lung cancer. The CDR3 spells CASSLSPSGGAPDTQYF. DNA of the CDR3: TGTGCCAGCAGCTTATCCCCTAGCGGGGGGGCGCCAGATACGCAGTATTTT.